A single TCR beta chain is shown here with its context. The target antigen is unknown. The entry originates in a study of Ad26.COV2.S vaccination and SARS-CoV-2 variants. The overall study: Vaccine-arm donor from the placebo-controlled COV1001 Ad26.COV2.S trial. Once or twice, 56 days apart, Ad26.COV2.S was delivered intramuscularly.

Trimming stripped 10 bases from V and 4 bases from J, with 21 bases between. The germline V gene encodes CDR1 MDHEN and CDR2 SYDVKM. The CDR3 length is 15 residues. The treatment is: 19 received Ad26.COV2.S at low or high dose, single or two shots; five or six received placebo; per-sample allocation not given. Day 63 after the first injection of vaccine or placebo was the sampling time. This table comes from immunoSEQ multiplex PCR, and its TCRdb copy is limited to in-frame clones, with some not included. In the table there are about 480,000 clones, roughly 85% of which are singletons. Study-level findings and limits: Those who received vaccine or placebo ended up with similar non-spike TCR breadth. Considerable breadth of spike-specific CD8+ and CD4+ T cell responses has reportedly been documented following vaccination.

The sample was peripheral blood, taken in a trial of Ad26.COV2.S vaccine versus placebo. This rearrangement joins TRBV28 to TRBJ2-3; D possibly matches TRBD1 or TRBD2 (6 bases each). The origin of this receptor is a person aged 18 to 59 who received the Ad26.COV2.S COVID-19 vaccine or a placebo. Here the CDR3 DNA reads TGTGCCACCACCCCGCCCGGGGGCGCGTCAGATACGCAGTATTTT. Translation gives CATTPPGGASDTQYF.